The clone carrying this TCR beta chain was counted a few times. The target antigen is unknown. The data belong to a study of shared clonotypes between healthy human individuals. The protocol was immunoSEQ multiplex PCR, while the TCRdb copy is restricted to in-frame clones and leaves out a portion. The sample contains a few million clones, approximately 94% of which appear only once. The V gene lost 0 bases and the J gene lost 15 bases, with 15 bases spanning the gap. The CDR3 loop spans 14 amino acids. CDR1 and CDR2 (germline): MGHRA, YSYEKL. Study-wide findings and caveats: Relative to memory subsets, naive subsets generally showed larger estimated richness. Unshared clonotypes carried lower generation probabilities than those common to all four donors.

The chain is built from TRBV4-1 and TRBJ1-6; D remains unclear. Sequencing was carried out using naive CD4+ T cells sorted from blood. The subset here: CD45RA+ positively selected. The clonotype originates from a man aged 18 to 35 in good health. The CDR3 protein is CASSQDLGLRGLHF. DNA of the CDR3: TGCGCCAGCAGCCAAGATCTTGGCCTTAGAGGCCTCCACTTT.